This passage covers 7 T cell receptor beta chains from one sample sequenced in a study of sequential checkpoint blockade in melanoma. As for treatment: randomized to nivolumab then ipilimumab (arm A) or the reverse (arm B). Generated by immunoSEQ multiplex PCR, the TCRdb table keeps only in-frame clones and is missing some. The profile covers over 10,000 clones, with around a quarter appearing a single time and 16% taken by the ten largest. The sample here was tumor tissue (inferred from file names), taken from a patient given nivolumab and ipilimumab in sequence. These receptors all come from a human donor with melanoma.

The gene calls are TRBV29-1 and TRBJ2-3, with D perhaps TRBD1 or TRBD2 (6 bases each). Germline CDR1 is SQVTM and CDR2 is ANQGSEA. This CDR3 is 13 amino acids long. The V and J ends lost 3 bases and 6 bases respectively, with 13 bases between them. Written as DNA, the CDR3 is TGCAGCGTTGAGGGGGGCCGGCGGGATACGCAGTATTTT. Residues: CSVEGGRRDTQYF.

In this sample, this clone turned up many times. The CDR3 loop is CASSRKYVSGRAITDEQYF. DNA for the CDR3: TGTGCCAGCAGCAGGAAGTACGTTAGCGGGAGGGCCATCACTGACGAGCAGTACTTC. V usage is TRBV6-8 and J usage is TRBJ2-7, with 11 nucleotides matching TRBD2. Germline CDR1 reads MNHGY; CDR2 reads SAAAGT. The CDR3 extends over 19 amino acids. V lost 6 bases to trimming and J lost 5 bases; unmatched junction nucleotides: 21.

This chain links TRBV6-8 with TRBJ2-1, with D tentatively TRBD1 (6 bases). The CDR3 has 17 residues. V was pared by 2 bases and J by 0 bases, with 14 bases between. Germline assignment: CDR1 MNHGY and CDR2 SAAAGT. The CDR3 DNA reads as TGTGCCAGCAGTTACGATCCGGACAGAAGCTCCTACAATGAGCAGTTCTTC. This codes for CASSYDPDRSSYNEQFF.

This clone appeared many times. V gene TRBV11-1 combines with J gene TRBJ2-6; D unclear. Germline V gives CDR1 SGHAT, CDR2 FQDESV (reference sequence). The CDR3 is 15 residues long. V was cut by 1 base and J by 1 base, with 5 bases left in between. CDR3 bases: TGTGCCAGCAGCTTAGGTCAGTCTGGGGCCAACGTCCTGACTTTC. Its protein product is CASSLGQSGANVLTF.

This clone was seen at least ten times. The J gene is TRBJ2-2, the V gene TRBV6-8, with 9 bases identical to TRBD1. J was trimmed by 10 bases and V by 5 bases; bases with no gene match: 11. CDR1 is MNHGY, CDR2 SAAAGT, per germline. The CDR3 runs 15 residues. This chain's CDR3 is CASSPGQGLDQELFF. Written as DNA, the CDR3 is TGTGCCAGCAGTCCTGGACAGGGGCTAGACCAGGAGCTGTTTTTT.

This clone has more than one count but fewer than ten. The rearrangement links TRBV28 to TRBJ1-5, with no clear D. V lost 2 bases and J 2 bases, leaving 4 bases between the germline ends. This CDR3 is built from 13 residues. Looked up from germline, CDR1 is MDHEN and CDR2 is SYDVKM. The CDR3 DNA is TGTGCCAGCAGTTTAGGACGCAATCAGCCCCAGCATTTT. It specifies CASSLGRNQPQHF. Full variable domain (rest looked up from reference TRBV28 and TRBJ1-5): DVKVTQSSRYLVKRTGEKVFLECVQDMDHENMFWYRQDPGLGLRLIYFSYDVKMKEKGDIPEGYSVSREKKERFSLILESASTNQTSMYLCASSLGRNQPQHFGDGTRLSIL.

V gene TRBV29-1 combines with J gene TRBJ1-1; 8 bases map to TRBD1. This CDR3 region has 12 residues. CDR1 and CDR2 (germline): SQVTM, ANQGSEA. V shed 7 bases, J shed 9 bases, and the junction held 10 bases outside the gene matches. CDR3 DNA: TGCAGCGACCAGGGGCAGGGGGCGAAAGCTTTCTTT. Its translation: CSDQGQGAKAFF.